Sample share makes the clone carrying this T cell receptor beta chain medium-sized. These data originate in a study of molecular identifiers for immune sequencing clone quantification. TCRdb re-called the PCR reads with MiXCR, one entry per CDR3 protein. The profile shows more than 10,000 distinct CDR3 sequences, roughly 18% of them singletons. The sequence came from a human donor in good health. Some libraries in this study had Jurkat cell RNA spiked in. The sequencing sample was made of naive CD8+ T cells from blood, with Jurkat cell RNA spiked in. The subset is: FACS-sorted CD8+CD4-CCR7+CD45RA+ naive T cells.

CDR3 DNA: TGTGCCAGCAGCTTAGATTCTTACGAGCAGTACTTC. Amino acids: CASSLDSYEQYF. The chain is built from TRBV11-2 and TRBJ2-7; no firm D call. This CDR3 has 12 amino acids. Germline CDR1 and CDR2: SGHAT and FQNNGV. The V end lost 0 bases, the J end lost 4 bases, and 4 bases lay between the germline ends.